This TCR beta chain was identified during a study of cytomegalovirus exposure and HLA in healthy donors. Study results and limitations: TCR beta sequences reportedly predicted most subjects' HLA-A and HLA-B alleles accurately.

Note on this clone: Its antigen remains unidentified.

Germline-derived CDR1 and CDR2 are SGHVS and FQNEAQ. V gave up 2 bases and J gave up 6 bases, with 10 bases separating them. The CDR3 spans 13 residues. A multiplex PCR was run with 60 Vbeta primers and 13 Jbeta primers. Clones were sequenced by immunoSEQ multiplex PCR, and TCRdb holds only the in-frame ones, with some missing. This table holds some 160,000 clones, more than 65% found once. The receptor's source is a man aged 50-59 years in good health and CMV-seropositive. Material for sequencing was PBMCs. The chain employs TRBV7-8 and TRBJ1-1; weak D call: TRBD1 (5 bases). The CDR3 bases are TGTGCCAGCAGCTTACAGGGTCGCGCTGAAGCTTTCTTT. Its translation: CASSLQGRAEAFF.